Each of the 23 T cell receptor beta chains below was sequenced from the same sample in a study of blood T cell repertoires in COVID-19 (dated by TCRdb to 2018 to 2021). The method was the immunoSEQ multiplex PCR assay. TCRdb carries this immuneACCESS record with in-frame sequences only. Its versions omit some clonotypes, under half of them owing to an unresolved V gene in the studies checked, with the rest unexplained. The sample contains 250,000 to 300,000 clones, approximately 91% of them found a single time. The ten largest clones take up about 11% of the sample. Sequenced sample: peripheral blood. The receptors were gathered from a woman aged 25-40 years with COVID-19, enrolled during active disease.

The V call is TRBV9, the J call TRBJ1-2; D is unclear. CDR1 is SGDLS and CDR2 is YYNGEE in the germline V gene. Trimming shortened V by 0 bases and J by 2 bases, and 8 bases separated the two germline ends. The CDR3 is 14 residues long. CDR3 in DNA: TGTGCCAGCAGCGTAGATACAATCAACTATGGCTACACCTTC. Amino acids: CASSVDTINYGYTF.

V gene TRBV13 combines with J gene TRBJ2-5; perhaps TRBD1 as D (5 bases). Germline V gene sequence: CDR1 PRHDT, CDR2 FYEKMQ (reference sequence). The CDR3 totals 13 residues. Trimming stripped 8 bases from V and 4 bases from J, with 14 bases between. The CDR3 coding sequence is TGTGCCAGCTCCCCGCGCAGGGTAGAGACCCAGTACTTC. Its protein is CASSPRRVETQYF.

The chain employs TRBV2 and TRBJ1-5; possibly TRBD1 for D (5 bases). The germline V gene encodes CDR1 SNHLY and CDR2 FYNNEI. V lost 5 bases to trimming and J lost 4 bases, with 15 bases between them. This CDR3 spans 15 amino acids. The CDR3 protein is CASSRQSPTNQPQHF. The CDR3 DNA follows: TGTGCCAGCAGTCGACAGTCGCCTACAAATCAGCCCCAGCATTTT.

The chain couples TRBV4-2 to TRBJ2-5, with TRBD2 identical over 11 bases. This CDR3 has 16 amino acids. With V trimmed by 1 base and J by 2 bases, 3 bases remained unmatched. Germline V gene data show CDR1 as LGHNA and CDR2 as YNFKEQ. This CDR3 reads CASSQVSSGRQETQYF. In nucleotides, the CDR3 is TGTGCCAGCAGCCAAGTTTCTAGCGGGAGGCAAGAGACCCAGTACTTC.

Here the CDR3 DNA reads TGTGCCAGCAGCTTAGGATTCGGGACAGGGAACACCGGGGAGCTGTTTTTT. Translation: CASSLGFGTGNTGELFF. V usage is TRBV7-6 and J usage is TRBJ2-2, with TRBD1 matching 8 bases. Germline CDR1 is SGHVS and CDR2 is FNYEAQ. The J segment lost 1 base and the V segment lost 1 base, leaving 5 bases of the junction unmatched. There are 17 residues in the CDR3.

The rearrangement joins TRBV27 to TRBJ1-3; weak D call: TRBD1 (5 bases). This CDR3 has 12 amino acids. In germline, CDR1 is MNHEY, CDR2 SMNVEV (reference sequence). Trimming left V 8 bases short and J 5 bases short, with 10 bases between. CDR3 sequence: CASGPGRNTIYF. Written as DNA, the CDR3 is TGTGCCAGCGGTCCAGGGCGAAACACCATATATTTT.

The rearrangement joins TRBV18 to TRBJ1-2, with TRBD1 matching 7 bases. After removal of 6 bases from V and 3 bases from J, the junction contained 7 bases not matched to a gene. This CDR3 has 14 amino acids. Germline-derived CDR1 and CDR2 are KGHSH and LQKENI. The CDR3 loop is CASSSGTGDYGYTF. CDR3 nucleotide sequence: TGTGCCAGCTCCTCTGGAACAGGGGACTATGGCTACACCTTC.

The chain uses TRBV2 and TRBJ2-1; unclear D gene. The CDR3 extends over 11 amino acids. Germline lookup yields CDR1 SNHLY and CDR2 FYNNEI. Trimming took 4 bases from V and 7 from J, leaving 5 bases between them. The CDR3 here is CASSAVNEQFF. The CDR3 bases are TGTGCCAGCAGTGCGGTGAATGAGCAGTTCTTC.

V is TRBV19 and J is TRBJ1-1; D remains unclear. Trimming removed 5 bases from V and 7 bases from J, with 11 bases in between. CDR1 and CDR2 from the germline V gene are LNHDA and SQIVND (reference sequence). This CDR3 contains 12 residues. As DNA, the CDR3 is TGTGCCAGTAGTGTACGGGGTGGTGAAGCTTTCTTT. Translation: CASSVRGGEAFF.

CDR3 loop: CSVGTSGSDTGELFF. CDR3 sequence (DNA): TGCAGCGTTGGGACTAGCGGGAGTGACACCGGGGAGCTGTTTTTT. This chain connects TRBV29-1 to TRBJ2-2, with 13 positions matching TRBD2. The J segment lost 3 bases and the V segment lost 4 bases, leaving 2 bases of the junction unmatched. This CDR3 contains 15 residues. CDR1 is SQVTM, CDR2 ANQGSEA, per germline.

The chain couples TRBV6-5 to TRBJ2-1, with a tentative D call TRBD2 (7 bases). CDR3 length equals 14 residues. Trimming shortened V by 8 bases and J by 1 base, and 12 bases separated the two germline ends. Germline CDR1 reads MNHEY; CDR2 reads SVGAGI. In nucleotides, the CDR3 is TGTGCCAGCGAGGGGGGGAGTTCCTACAATGAGCAGTTCTTC. Its protein is CASEGGSSYNEQFF.

To note about this clone: The junction departs from germline at one end; a sequencing error may be responsible. J is TRBJ2-2 and V is TRBV6-1, with 10 nucleotides matching TRBD2. CDR3 length: 19 residues. The germline gives CDR1 MNHNS, CDR2 SASEGT. The CDR3: CASSGGPVPSGGYTGELFF. In DNA form, the CDR3 reads TGTGCCAGTAGTGGGGGTCCAGTCCCTAGCGGGGGCTACACCGGGGAGCTGTTTTTT.

The chain is built from TRBV9 and TRBJ2-2, with D uncertain. The CDR3 covers 12 residues. The ends were cut back, 3 bases at V and 5 bases at J, with 5 bases in the middle. Germline V CDR1 and CDR2: SGDLS, YYNGEE. The CDR3 DNA reads as TGTGCCAGCAGCGCAGAAACCGGGGAGCTGTTTTTT. Translating gives CASSAETGELFF. Filled out from reference TRBV9 and TRBJ2-2, the complete variable domain reads DSGVTQTPKHLITATGQRVTLRCSPRSGDLSVYWYQQSLDQGLQFLIQYYNGEERAKGNILERFSAQQFPDLHSELNLSSLELGDSALYFCASSAETGELFFGEGSRLTVL.

The rearrangement joins TRBV27 to TRBJ2-7, with a tentative D call TRBD1 (6 bases). Trimming took 5 bases from V and 2 from J, leaving 13 bases between them. The CDR3 runs to 14 residues. In germline, CDR1 is MNHEY, CDR2 SMNVEV (reference sequence). CDR3 in amino acids: CASSRRDTAYEQYF. CDR3 coding DNA: TGTGCCAGCAGTCGCCGGGACACCGCCTACGAGCAGTACTTC.

This chain connects TRBV7-3 to TRBJ1-2, with D possibly TRBD1 on 5 matching bases. V gave up 8 bases and J gave up 0 bases, with 16 bases separating them. The CDR3 has 15 residues. The germline V gene has CDR1 SGHTA and CDR2 FQGTGA. The CDR3 loop reads CASPYRGCANYGYTF. The DNA for the CDR3 is TGTGCCAGCCCCTATAGGGGATGTGCTAACTATGGCTACACCTTC.

The V gene is TRBV6-5, the J gene TRBJ1-6; 10 nucleotides align to TRBD1. CDR1 is MNHEY, CDR2 SVGAGI, per germline. This CDR3 contains 15 residues. With 4 bases clipped from V and 9 bases from J, the junction kept 6 bases outside the gene matches. The CDR3 loop reads CASSSTWTGGSPLHF. The CDR3 DNA reads as TGTGCCAGCAGTTCCACGTGGACAGGGGGTTCACCCCTCCACTTT.

V usage is TRBV6-4 and J usage is TRBJ2-1; perhaps TRBD2 as D (5 bases). CDR1 and CDR2 from the germline V gene are MRHNA and SNTAGT. Between the trimmed V and J ends, which lost 4 bases and 0 bases, there was a span of 13 bases. The CDR3 consists of 16 residues. The chain's CDR3 is CASSALPGSSYNEQFF. The DNA of the CDR3 is TGTGCCAGCAGTGCCCTCCCGGGGTCCTCCTACAATGAGCAGTTCTTC.

The chain couples TRBV29-1 to TRBJ1-2; 10 bases fit TRBD1. The germline V gene encodes CDR1 SQVTM and CDR2 ANQGSEA. This CDR3 contains 14 residues. V was clipped by 3 bases and J by 5 bases; unmatched bases: 6. This CDR3 is CSVEVGQGFYGYTF. CDR3 DNA: TGCAGCGTTGAGGTGGGACAGGGGTTTTATGGCTACACCTTC.

V usage is TRBV10-1 and J usage is TRBJ2-5, with 7 bases that match TRBD2. This CDR3 has 16 amino acids. Germline V lookup: CDR1 WNHNN, CDR2 SYGVQD (reference sequence). The J segment lost 6 bases and the V segment lost 2 bases, leaving 12 bases of the junction unmatched. The CDR3 loop reads CASSERRGGSVKTQYF. CDR3 DNA sequence: TGCGCCAGCAGTGAGAGGAGAGGCGGGAGCGTTAAGACCCAGTACTTC.

J is TRBJ2-3 and V is TRBV5-1; D remains unclear. The V end was cut by 6 bases, the J end by 1 base, with 12 bases between. Per the germline V gene, CDR1 is SGHRS and CDR2 is YFSETQ. The CDR3 loop spans 14 amino acids. The DNA for the CDR3 is TGCGCCAGCATAGGTCTGGCGGGCACAGATACGCAGTATTTT. This gives the protein CASIGLAGTDTQYF.

V is TRBV5-1 and J is TRBJ2-5; TRBD2 aligns across 7 bases. The CDR3 covers 14 residues. V was clipped by 0 bases and J by 5 bases; unmatched bases: 4. Germline V lookup: CDR1 SGHRS, CDR2 YFSETQ. The CDR3 sequence: CASSLAVSGETQYF. The CDR3 bases are TGCGCCAGCAGCTTGGCCGTTAGCGGGGAGACCCAGTACTTC.

J is TRBJ2-3 and V is TRBV29-1; the D is unclear. The CDR3 consists of 11 residues. V was pared by 7 bases and J by 3 bases, with 8 bases between. Germline CDR1 is SQVTM and CDR2 is ANQGSEA. Here the CDR3 reads CSAGQTDTQYF. CDR3 coding DNA: TGCAGCGCTGGGCAAACAGATACGCAGTATTTT.

This chain links TRBV6-5 with TRBJ1-1, with 7 bases identical to TRBD1. The CDR3 has 15 amino acids. Germline CDR1 and CDR2: MNHEY and SVGAGI. J was trimmed by 4 bases and V by 1 base; bases with no gene match: 6. Here the CDR3 DNA reads TGTGCCAGCAGTTACTATAGGACAGGCCCCACTGAAGCTTTCTTT. Translation gives CASSYYRTGPTEAFF.